This T cell receptor beta chain was recorded in a study of blood T cell repertoires in COVID-19. Overall study context: Donors in the United States, Italy and Spain gave samples during acute or convalescent COVID-19.

J was trimmed by 11 bases and V by 0 bases; bases with no gene match: 1. The CDR3 sequence is 11 residues long. The V gene's germline CDR1 is GTSNPN and CDR2 SVGIG (reference sequence). In the authors' methods: It was from reference gene primer amplification that nucleated cell counts were estimated. Sequencing used immunoSEQ multiplex PCR; TCRdb keeps in-frame clones, though not all of them. The DNA was the basis for D and trimming; V, J and clone size are from that table. The sample has roughly 500,000 clones, around nine tenths seen once. The TCR originated in a woman aged 40 to 50 who had recovered from COVID-19. Sequenced: PBMCs or T cells enriched from blood (not recorded which). The V and J genes are TRBV30 and TRBJ1-5, with 7 bases matching TRBD1. The CDR3 coding sequence is TGTGCCTGGAGTGTACAGGGGACCCAGCATTTT. Translating gives CAWSVQGTQHF.